This T cell receptor beta chain was obtained from a study of blood T cell repertoires in COVID-19. Study at large: Italy, Spain and the United States were the sources of the convalescent and acute COVID-19 samples. Sources were T cells, B-cell-depleted T cells, or PBMCs; the material itself was cDNA or gDNA.

In the authors' workflow: Amplification with reference gene primers provided the estimates of nucleated cell counts. Repertoires were generated with immunoSEQ multiplex PCR, while TCRdb's copy carries only in-frame clones and drops some. The V and J calls and the clone size are those of that table, but D and trimming were determined from the DNA. The table shows approximately 150,000 clones, with 75% to 90% occurring only once. Germline V gene data show CDR1 as SGHTA and CDR2 as FQGNSA. The CDR3 loop spans 14 amino acids. With V trimmed by 5 bases and J by 2 bases, 2 bases remained unmatched. V is TRBV7-2 and J is TRBJ2-7; 11 bases map to TRBD1. The source of this sequence is a man between 70 and 80 years old who had recovered from COVID-19. What was sequenced was peripheral blood. DNA for the CDR3: TGTGCCAGCAGCAGGACAGGGGGCCCCTACGAGCAGTACTTC. Protein: CASSRTGGPYEQYF.